One and the same sample provided the 16 T cell receptor beta chains below, sequenced in a study of cytomegalovirus exposure and HLA in healthy donors. Repertoires were generated with immunoSEQ multiplex PCR, while TCRdb's copy carries only in-frame clones and drops some. The table shows roughly 310,000 clones, with approximately 91% occurring only once. Sequenced sample: PBMCs. The origin of the receptors is a man under 40 in good health and CMV-seronegative.

The chain uses TRBV19 and TRBJ1-2; no clear D gene. Germline CDR1 and CDR2: LNHDA and SQIVND (reference sequence). The V and J ends lost 7 bases and 7 bases respectively, with 16 bases between them. The CDR3 contains 13 residues. CDR3 residues: CASTIAARFGYTF. DNA for the CDR3: TGTGCCAGTACCATCGCAGCGCGTTTTGGCTACACCTTC.

The J gene is TRBJ2-5, the V gene TRBV7-8; perhaps TRBD2 as D (6 bases). Per the germline V gene, CDR1 is SGHVS and CDR2 is FQNEAQ. The CDR3 is 15 amino acids. Trimming removed 0 bases from V and 3 bases from J, with 11 bases in between. The CDR3 region has the DNA TGTGCCAGCAGCTTAGCGCGGGGTACGAAAGAGACCCAGTACTTC. Its protein product is CASSLARGTKETQYF.

The chain recombines TRBV9 with TRBJ1-2, with 7 bases aligning to TRBD1. Germline V gene data show CDR1 as SGDLS and CDR2 as YYNGEE. V dropped 5 bases and J dropped 4; count of bases not matched to a gene: 8. This CDR3 spans 14 amino acids. CDR3 bases: TGTGCCAGCAGTGGGGTTTCAGGGGGCTATGGCTACACCTTC. This encodes CASSGVSGGYGYTF.

Regarding this clone: Mismatch with germline at one junction end may stem from a read error. The CDR3 sequence is CASSQAGLNYNSPLHF. DNA of the CDR3: TGTGCCAGCAGTCAAGCGGGCCTTAATTATAATTCACCCCTCCACTTT. The V call is TRBV6-1, the J call TRBJ1-6; D not certain. The CDR3 runs 16 residues. Germline V gene data show CDR1 as MNHNS and CDR2 as SASEGT.

V usage is TRBV27 and J usage is TRBJ2-3, with TRBD2 as a possible D gene (6 bases). V dropped 5 bases and J dropped 12 bases, with 27 bases sitting between them. CDR1 is MNHEY and CDR2 is SMNVEV in the germline V gene (reference sequence). The CDR3 spans 16 residues. The CDR3 is CASSLDRDSYHGHQYF. The CDR3 nucleotides read TGTGCCAGCAGTCTTGACCGGGACTCCTACCATGGTCACCAGTATTTT.

Points on this clone: Different DNA sequences within this sample yield the same CDR3. The V call is TRBV7-9, the J call TRBJ1-5, with D unresolved. This CDR3 is built from 12 residues. Germline V CDR1 and CDR2: SEHNR, FQNEAQ (reference sequence). The V gene lost 0 bases and the J gene lost 7 bases, with 4 bases spanning the gap. The CDR3 spells CASSLAGQPQHF. CDR3 nucleotides: TGTGCCAGCAGCTTAGCTGGCCAGCCCCAGCATTTT.

The chain joins TRBV5-6 to TRBJ1-2, with unresolved D. The CDR3 sequence is 16 residues long. Trimming took off 0 bases at V and 5 bases at J, with 17 bases between the two ends. Germline-derived CDR1 and CDR2 are SGHDT and YYEEEE. CDR3 sequence reads: CASSLGQDSSRYGYTF. CDR3 in DNA: TGTGCCAGCAGCTTGGGCCAGGACTCCTCTAGGTATGGCTACACCTTC.

The J gene is TRBJ1-4, the V gene TRBV4-1; D gene unclear. Germline assignment: CDR1 MGHRA and CDR2 YSYEKL. The ends were cut back, 1 base at V and 6 bases at J, with 15 bases in the middle. The CDR3 length is 16 residues. In DNA form, the CDR3 reads TGCGCCAGCAGCCAAGGCGTACGGAGGACTGATGAAAAACTGTTTTTT. Translation: CASSQGVRRTDEKLFF.

This rearrangement joins TRBV7-9 to TRBJ1-5; D call uncertain. Trimming took 4 bases from V and 4 from J, leaving 11 bases between them. CDR1 and CDR2 (germline): SEHNR, FQNEAQ (reference sequence). The length of the CDR3 is 14 residues. The chain's CDR3 is CASSSSRENQPQHF. DNA for the CDR3: TGTGCCAGCAGCTCGAGCCGGGAAAATCAGCCCCAGCATTTT. The variable domain in full, completed from reference TRBV7-9 and TRBJ1-5, reads DTGVSQNPRHKITKRGQNVTFRCDPISEHNRLYWYRQTLGQGPEFLTYFQNEAQLEKSRLLSDRFSAERPKGSFSTLEIQRTEQGDSAMYLCASSSSRENQPQHFGDGTRLSIL.

The chain combines TRBV27 with TRBJ1-5; D gene ambiguous. Trimming stripped 0 bases from V and 3 bases from J, with 3 bases between. Germline CDR1 MNHEY, CDR2 SMNVEV (reference sequence). The CDR3 sequence is 13 residues long. This chain's CDR3 is CASSLSANQPQHF. DNA of the CDR3: TGTGCCAGCAGTTTATCGGCCAATCAGCCCCAGCATTTT.

The chain couples TRBV6-5 to TRBJ2-5; 10 bases fit TRBD2. V shed 6 bases, J shed 4 bases, and the junction held 8 bases outside the gene matches. The CDR3 loop spans 15 amino acids. Per the germline V gene, CDR1 is MNHEY and CDR2 is SVGAGI. The CDR3 here is CASSLLAGFGETQYF. The CDR3 coding sequence is TGTGCCAGCAGCCTACTAGCGGGGTTTGGAGAGACCCAGTACTTC.

The rearrangement links TRBV19 to TRBJ2-3; D is ambiguous. In germline, CDR1 is LNHDA, CDR2 SQIVND (reference sequence). V was shortened by 3 bases and J by 4 bases, with 8 bases between the two germline ends. The CDR3 spans 13 residues. DNA for the CDR3: TGTGCCAGTAGTATGTTTTTCTCAGATACGCAGTATTTT. Translating it yields CASSMFFSDTQYF. Full variable domain (outside the CDR3, taken from reference TRBV19 and TRBJ2-3): DGGITQSPKYLFRKEGQNVTLSCEQNLNHDAMYWYRQDPGQGLRLIYYSQIVNDFQKGDIAEGYSVSREKKESFPLTVTSAQKNPTAFYLCASSMFFSDTQYFGPGTRLTVL.

The chain employs TRBV5-1 and TRBJ2-1; D might be TRBD2 (6 bases). CDR3 size: 14 residues. Trimming removed 2 bases from V and 7 bases from J, with 13 bases in between. Germline lookup yields CDR1 SGHRS and CDR2 YFSETQ. The CDR3 region is CASSFPGTPNEQFF. CDR3 nucleotides: TGCGCCAGCAGCTTCCCCGGGACTCCTAATGAGCAGTTCTTC.

This clone was recorded a few times. This rearrangement joins TRBV6-5 to TRBJ1-6, with 7 bases matching TRBD1. The CDR3 is 12 amino acids. Germline values: CDR1 MNHEY, CDR2 SVGAGI. The V gene end was trimmed by 6 bases and the J gene end by 10 bases; junction bases not matched to a gene: 3. CDR3 nucleotides: TGTGCCAGCAGGACAGGGAGATCACCCCTCCACTTT. Its translation is CASRTGRSPLHF.

The chain links TRBV5-1 to TRBJ2-1; TRBD1 aligns across 8 bases. Germline V gene sequence: CDR1 SGHRS, CDR2 YFSETQ. The CDR3 consists of 15 residues. With V trimmed by 6 bases and J by 7 bases, 12 bases remained unmatched. In nucleotides, the CDR3 is TGCGCCAGCACCTTCGAAGGACAGGGAAGGAATGAGCAGTTCTTC. This translates into CASTFEGQGRNEQFF.

The chain is built from TRBV4-1 and TRBJ1-1; TRBD1 matches 7 bases. In germline, CDR1 is MGHRA, CDR2 YSYEKL. The trim removed 3 bases at V and 0 bases at J, leaving 4 bases unmatched. This CDR3 comprises 15 residues. The DNA for the CDR3 is TGCGCCAGCAGCCACGAGACAGGGTTGAACACTGAAGCTTTCTTT. Amino acid sequence: CASSHETGLNTEAFF.